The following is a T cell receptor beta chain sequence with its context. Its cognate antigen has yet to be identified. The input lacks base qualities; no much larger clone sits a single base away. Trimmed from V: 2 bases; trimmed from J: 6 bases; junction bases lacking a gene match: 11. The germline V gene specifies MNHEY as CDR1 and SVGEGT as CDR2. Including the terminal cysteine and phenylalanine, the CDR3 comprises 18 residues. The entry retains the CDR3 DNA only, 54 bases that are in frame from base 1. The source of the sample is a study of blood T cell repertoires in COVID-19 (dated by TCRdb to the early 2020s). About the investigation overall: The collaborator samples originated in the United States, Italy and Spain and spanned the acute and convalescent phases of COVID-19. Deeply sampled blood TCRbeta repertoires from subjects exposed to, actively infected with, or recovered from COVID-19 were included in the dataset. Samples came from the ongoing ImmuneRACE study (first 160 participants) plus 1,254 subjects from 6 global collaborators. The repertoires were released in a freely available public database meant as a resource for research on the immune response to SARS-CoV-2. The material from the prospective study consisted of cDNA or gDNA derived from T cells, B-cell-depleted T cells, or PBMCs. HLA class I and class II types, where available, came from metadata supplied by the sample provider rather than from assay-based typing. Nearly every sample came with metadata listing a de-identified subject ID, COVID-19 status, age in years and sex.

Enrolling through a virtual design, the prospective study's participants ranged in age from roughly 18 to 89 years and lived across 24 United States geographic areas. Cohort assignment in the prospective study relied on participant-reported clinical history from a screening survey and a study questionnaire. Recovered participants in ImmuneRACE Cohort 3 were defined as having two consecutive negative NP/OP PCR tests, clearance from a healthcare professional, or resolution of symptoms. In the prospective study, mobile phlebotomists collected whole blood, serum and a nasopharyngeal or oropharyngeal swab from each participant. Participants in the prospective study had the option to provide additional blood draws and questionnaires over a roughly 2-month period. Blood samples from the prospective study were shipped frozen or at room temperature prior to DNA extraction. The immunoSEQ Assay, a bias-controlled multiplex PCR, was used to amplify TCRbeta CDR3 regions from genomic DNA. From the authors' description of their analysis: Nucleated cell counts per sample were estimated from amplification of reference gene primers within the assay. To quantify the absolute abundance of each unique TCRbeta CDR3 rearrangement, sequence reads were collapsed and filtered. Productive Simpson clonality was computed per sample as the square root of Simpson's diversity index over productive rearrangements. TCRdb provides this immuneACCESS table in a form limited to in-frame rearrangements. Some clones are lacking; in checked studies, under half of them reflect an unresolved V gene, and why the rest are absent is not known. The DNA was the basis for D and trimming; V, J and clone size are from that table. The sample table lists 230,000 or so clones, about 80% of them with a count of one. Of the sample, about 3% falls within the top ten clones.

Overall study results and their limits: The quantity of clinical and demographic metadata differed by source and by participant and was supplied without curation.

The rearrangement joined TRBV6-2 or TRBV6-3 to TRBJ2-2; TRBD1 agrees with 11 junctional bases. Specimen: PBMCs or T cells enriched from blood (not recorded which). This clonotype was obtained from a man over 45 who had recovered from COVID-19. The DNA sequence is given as TGTGCCAGCAGTTACCCAAGGACAGGGGGCGGCCAAGCCGGGGAGCTGTTTTTT. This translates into CASSYPRTGGGQAGELFF.